This T cell receptor (beta chain) is drawn from a study of cytomegalovirus exposure and HLA in healthy donors. Findings and caveats of the study: According to a later analysis, TCR clusters from the first cohort tended to co-occur in the roughly 130 validation repertoires.

TCRdb keeps only in-frame clones here, not all; method: immunoSEQ multiplex PCR. The table lists hundreds of thousands of clones, 85% to 90% of them singletons, with about 3% in the top ten. Turning to this clone: Antigen unknown.

The material sequenced was PBMCs. The receptor's source is a man aged 18 to 29 in good health and CMV-seronegative.

CDR3 sequence: CASSYDRDATQGPQHF. For the CDR3, the DNA is TGTGCCAGCAGTTACGACAGGGACGCTACGCAAGGGCCCCAGCATTTT. J is TRBJ1-5 and V is TRBV6-7; TRBD1 aligns across 7 bases. TRBV6-7 is sorted into the ORF group, with uncertain function. The CDR3 sequence is 16 residues long. Trimming cost V 2 bases and J 9 bases; bases outside gene matches: 13.